Below, 24 T cell receptor beta chains from the same sample are listed, as sequenced in a study of shared clonotypes between healthy human individuals. TCRdb keeps only in-frame clones here, not all; method: immunoSEQ multiplex PCR. The data contain more than 1.2 million clones, 98% of them singletons. Material for sequencing was naive CD4+ T cells sorted from blood. Specified subset: CD45RA+ positively selected. These receptors were obtained from a man aged 25-40 years in good health.

In the case of this clone: The sample holds other DNA sequences that translate to the same CDR3. The chain employs TRBV30 and TRBJ2-7, with TRBD2 as a possible D gene (5 bases). The CDR3 sequence is 14 residues long. CDR1 and CDR2 from the germline V gene are GTSNPN and SVGIG (reference sequence). V was shortened by 0 bases and J by 0 bases, with 9 bases between the two germline ends. The CDR3 is CAWSVPGSSYEQYF. The CDR3 bases are TGTGCCTGGAGTGTACCGGGAAGCTCCTACGAGCAGTACTTC. The whole variable domain, filled in from reference TRBV30 and TRBJ2-7, reads SQTIHQWPATLVQPVGSPLSLECTVEGTSNPNLYWYRQAAGRGLQLLFYSVGIGQISSEVPQNLSASRPQDRQFILSSKKLLLSDSGFYLCAWSVPGSSYEQYFGPGTRLTVT.

With respect to this clone: The same CDR3 arises from other DNA sequences in this sample as well. The V and J genes are TRBV7-8 and TRBJ1-5; 11 nucleotides align to TRBD1. The CDR3 is made up of 15 amino acids. V gave up 5 bases and J gave up 7 bases; unmatched junction bases: 7. Germline loops: CDR1 SGHVS, CDR2 FQNEAQ. DNA of the CDR3: TGTGCCAGCAGCCCCCGGGACAGGGGGGACCAGCCCCAGCATTTT. Translated: CASSPRDRGDQPQHF. The full variable domain, in which reference TRBV7-8 and TRBJ1-5 provide the parts outside the CDR3, is GAGVSQSPRYKVAKRGQDVALRCDPISGHVSLFWYQQALGQGPEFLTYFQNEAQLDKSGLPSDRFFAERPEGSVSTLKIQRTQQEDSAVYLCASSPRDRGDQPQHFGDGTRLSIL.

This clone was seen just once. Other nucleotide sequences in the sample specify the same CDR3. The V and J genes are TRBV18 and TRBJ2-3; D is ambiguous. Germline loops: CDR1 KGHSH, CDR2 LQKENI. This CDR3 has 12 residues. Trimming took 5 bases from V and 3 from J, leaving 6 bases between them. The CDR3 here is CASSARTDTQYF. The CDR3 nucleotides are TGTGCCAGCTCAGCTAGAACAGATACGCAGTATTTT.

The chain links TRBV5-4 to TRBJ1-2; D unresolved. Trimming took 1 base from V and 5 from J, leaving 18 bases between them. The CDR3 has 16 amino acids. The germline V gene has CDR1 SGHNT and CDR2 YYREEE (reference sequence). The CDR3 nucleotides read TGTGCCAGCAGCTTGAAAGGGAGTGAAAGGTTTTATGGCTACACCTTC. This encodes CASSLKGSERFYGYTF.

The chain carries TRBV28 and TRBJ2-5; D ambiguous. Germline CDR1 and CDR2: MDHEN and SYDVKM. The length of the CDR3 is 11 residues. The germline V and J ends were trimmed by 8 bases and 6 bases, with 10 bases remaining between them. The CDR3 nucleotides are TGTGCCAGCTTCGCAGCGCAGACCCAGTACTTC. This translates into CASFAAQTQYF.

The chain links TRBV5-4 to TRBJ2-1; 14 bases match TRBD2. The CDR3 spans 19 residues. The junction had 15 bases not matched to a gene; V was cut back by 2 bases and J by 8 bases. From germline, CDR1 is SGHNT and CDR2 YYREEE (reference sequence). This chain's CDR3 is CASSFGGGTSGRTGDEQFF. CDR3 bases: TGTGCCAGCAGCTTTGGGGGTGGGACTAGCGGGAGAACAGGGGATGAGCAGTTCTTC.

The rearrangement links TRBV25-1 to TRBJ2-1; D might be TRBD2 (5 bases). The V end was cut by 3 bases, the J end by 3 bases, with 15 bases between. In germline, CDR1 is MGHDK, CDR2 SYGVNS. The length of the CDR3 is 16 residues. CDR3 sequence reads: CASSESGKRIYNEQFF. The CDR3 region has the DNA TGTGCCAGCAGTGAGTCGGGTAAGCGGATCTACAATGAGCAGTTCTTC.

The gene calls are TRBV7-2 and TRBJ2-2; perhaps TRBD2 as D (7 bases). Germline V gives CDR1 SGHTA, CDR2 FQGNSA. CDR3 length: 17 amino acids. V was trimmed by 5 bases and J by 3 bases, leaving 19 bases between them. The CDR3 is CASSREAGRGDTGELFF. The CDR3 region has the DNA TGTGCCAGCAGCAGAGAAGCGGGAAGGGGGGACACCGGGGAGCTGTTTTTT.

The V gene is TRBV5-1, the J gene TRBJ1-1; no firm D call. The CDR3 is made up of 14 amino acids. V lost 1 base and J lost 7, with 14 bases in between. Germline CDR1 and CDR2: SGHRS and YFSETQ. DNA for the CDR3: TGCGCCAGCAGCTTGAGTCAGCCTGCAAATGAAGCTTTCTTT. Translating gives CASSLSQPANEAFF.

The chain uses TRBV18 and TRBJ2-1; D call uncertain. The germline CDR1 and CDR2 sequences are KGHSH and LQKENI. This CDR3 spans 16 amino acids. The V end lost 0 bases, the J end lost 5 bases, and 14 bases lay between the germline ends. The CDR3 sequence: CASSPPSGRLNNEQFF. As DNA, the CDR3 is TGTGCCAGCTCACCACCGTCGGGCAGGCTTAACAATGAGCAGTTCTTC.

The rearrangement joins TRBV28 to TRBJ2-4, with D hard to call. CDR1 and CDR2 (germline): MDHEN, SYDVKM. This CDR3 is built from 14 residues. V was cut by 6 bases and J by 0 bases, with 9 bases left in between. CDR3 in DNA: TGTGCCAGCAGAGAGACCCTAGCCAAAAACATTCAGTACTTC. Its protein product is CASRETLAKNIQYF.

In DNA, the CDR3 is TGTGCCAGCAGTTTATACGGCAGGGGGAACACTGAAGCTTTCTTT. Translating it yields CASSLYGRGNTEAFF. The V gene is TRBV27, the J gene TRBJ1-1; D possibly corresponds to TRBD1 (6 bases). This CDR3 is 15 amino acids long. The germline V gene encodes CDR1 MNHEY and CDR2 SMNVEV (reference sequence). The V and J ends lost 1 base and 1 base respectively, with 10 bases between them.

V usage is TRBV28 and J usage is TRBJ2-1, with D tentatively TRBD2 (6 bases). CDR1 and CDR2 (germline): MDHEN, SYDVKM. Trimming took off 6 bases at V and 9 bases at J, with 21 bases between the two ends. The CDR3 contains 15 residues. The CDR3 is CASSNLDYGLIEQFF. In DNA, the CDR3 is TGTGCCAGCAGCAATTTGGACTATGGGCTTATTGAGCAGTTCTTC.

The J gene is TRBJ2-1, the V gene TRBV5-1, with 14 positions matching TRBD2. V was clipped by 0 bases and J by 3 bases; unmatched bases: 11. The germline V gene encodes CDR1 SGHRS and CDR2 YFSETQ. The CDR3 extends over 20 amino acids. The CDR3 loop is CASSLGSGTSGSGVYNEQFF. CDR3 bases: TGCGCCAGCAGCTTGGGGTCCGGGACTAGCGGGAGTGGCGTCTACAATGAGCAGTTCTTC.

Comment on this clone: Other DNA sequences from this sample encode an identical CDR3 as well. The CDR3 DNA follows: TGTGCCAGCAGCGTAGGACAGGGGAACTACGAGCAGTACTTC. Its protein is CASSVGQGNYEQYF. The genes are TRBV9 and TRBJ2-7; 8 positions agree with TRBD1. V dropped 0 bases and J dropped 3; count of bases not matched to a gene: 2. This CDR3 has 14 amino acids. Per germline, CDR1 SGDLS and CDR2 YYNGEE.

This clone was recorded only once. The J gene is TRBJ1-1, the V gene TRBV28; no definite D call. V was clipped by 4 bases and J by 4 bases, with 10 bases between them. This CDR3 is 13 amino acids long. Germline loops: CDR1 MDHEN, CDR2 SYDVKM. The CDR3: CASSSRLPTEAFF. The CDR3, as DNA: TGTGCCAGCAGTTCTAGACTGCCCACTGAAGCTTTCTTT.

The chain is built from TRBV18 and TRBJ2-7; no firm D call. The ends were cut back, 6 bases at V and 7 bases at J, with 10 bases in the middle. Germline CDR1 reads KGHSH; CDR2 reads LQKENI. The CDR3 is made up of 11 amino acids. The DNA of the CDR3 is TGTGCCAGCTCGACCCAGCTGGAGCAGTACTTC. Translation: CASSTQLEQYF. Full variable domain (remainder filled in from reference TRBV18 and TRBJ2-7): NAGVMQNPRHLVRRRGQEARLRCSPMKGHSHVYWYRQLPEEGLKFMVYLQKENIIDESGMPKERFSAEFPKEGPSILRIQQVVRGDSAAYFCASSTQLEQYFGPGTRLTVT.

The chain couples TRBV28 to TRBJ2-3, with 9 bases matching TRBD2. Trimming removed 4 bases from V and 3 bases from J; junction bases left unmatched: 2. Germline V CDR1 and CDR2: MDHEN, SYDVKM. CDR3 size: 14 residues. The CDR3 sequence is CASSSSGITDTQYF. The CDR3 DNA sequence: TGTGCCAGCAGTTCTAGCGGGATAACAGATACGCAGTATTTT. Full variable domain (rest looked up from reference TRBV28 and TRBJ2-3): DVKVTQSSRYLVKRTGEKVFLECVQDMDHENMFWYRQDPGLGLRLIYFSYDVKMKEKGDIPEGYSVSREKKERFSLILESASTNQTSMYLCASSSSGITDTQYFGPGTRLTVL.

V usage is TRBV7-1 and J usage is TRBJ2-3; 15 nucleotides match TRBD2. TRBV7-1 is an ORF; its function is uncertain. There are 24 residues in the CDR3. Trimming at V came to 2 bases and at J to 2 bases, leaving 23 bases not matched to a gene. CDR3 sequence: CASSSSRRGTSGRPHYFHTDTQYF. In DNA form, the CDR3 reads TGTGCCAGCAGCTCATCTAGAAGGGGGACTAGCGGGAGGCCCCACTACTTCCACACAGATACGCAGTATTTT.

J is TRBJ2-2 and V is TRBV25-1; D call uncertain. The CDR3 has 15 amino acids. Deletions cut 4 bases from V and 0 bases from J, with 9 bases between. Germline lookup yields CDR1 MGHDK and CDR2 SYGVNS. The CDR3 nucleotides read TGTGCCAGCAGTGCCGGAAACGCGAACACCGGGGAGCTGTTTTTT. This sequence encodes CASSAGNANTGELFF.

The genes are TRBV27 and TRBJ2-7; D is uncertain. Trimming left V 5 bases short and J 8 bases short, with 16 bases between. The CDR3 runs to 13 residues. Per the germline V gene, CDR1 is MNHEY and CDR2 is SMNVEV (reference sequence). CDR3 residues: CASSERLVRKQYF. In nucleotides, the CDR3 is TGTGCCAGCAGTGAAAGACTCGTAAGGAAGCAGTACTTC.

The V and J genes are TRBV2 and TRBJ2-3; perhaps TRBD2 as D (7 bases). The CDR3 has 16 amino acids. Per the germline V gene, CDR1 is SNHLY and CDR2 is FYNNEI. Trimming cost V 7 bases and J 2 bases, with 19 bases left between them. The DNA of the CDR3 is TGTGCCAGCATTTTATTAGGGGAGGGGGACACAGATACGCAGTATTTT. It specifies CASILLGEGDTDTQYF.

This rearrangement joins TRBV7-6 to TRBJ2-1, with 8 positions matching TRBD2. The J segment lost 2 bases and the V segment lost 2 bases, leaving 2 bases of the junction unmatched. Germline CDR1 is SGHVS and CDR2 is FNYEAQ. The CDR3 runs to 15 residues. The CDR3 loop is CASSLSAGAYNEQFF. The CDR3 DNA follows: TGTGCCAGCAGCTTATCAGCGGGAGCCTACAATGAGCAGTTCTTC.

V gene TRBV5-1 combines with J gene TRBJ2-7, with 8 bases aligning to TRBD1. CDR1 and CDR2 (germline): SGHRS, YFSETQ. The CDR3 is made up of 16 amino acids. V dropped 6 bases and J dropped 0; count of bases not matched to a gene: 11. CDR3 in DNA: TGCGCCAGCACTTCGACCGACAGGGGATCCTCCTACGAGCAGTACTTC. It is translated as CASTSTDRGSSYEQYF.